Below are 16 T cell receptor beta chains sequenced from a single sample in a study of blood T cell repertoires in COVID-19. Libraries were prepared by immunoSEQ multiplex PCR; TCRdb keeps only in-frame clonotypes and omits some of them. The sample carries 400,000 to 450,000 clones, 89% recorded once. Sequenced input: peripheral blood. These receptors all come from a woman aged 40 to 50 with COVID-19, enrolled during active disease.

The chain employs TRBV7-9 and TRBJ1-4; D not certain. The V gene lost 8 bases and the J gene lost 10 bases, with 17 bases spanning the gap. The CDR3 consists of 13 residues. The V gene's germline CDR1 is SEHNR and CDR2 FQNEAQ (reference sequence). CDR3 bases: TGTGCCAGCGAGGGCCGACCAAGCGGAAAACTGTTTTTT. This encodes CASEGRPSGKLFF. Variable domain in full (rest from reference TRBV7-9 and TRBJ1-4): DTGVSQNPRHKITKRGQNVTFRCDPISEHNRLYWYRQTLGQGPEFLTYFQNEAQLEKSRLLSDRFSAERPKGSFSTLEIQRTEQGDSAMYLCASEGRPSGKLFFGSGTQLSVL.

This clone was counted once. This chain links TRBV7-9 with TRBJ2-7; possibly TRBD1 for D (6 bases). The germline V gene has CDR1 SEHNR and CDR2 FQNEAQ (reference sequence). Between the trimmed V and J ends, which lost 3 bases and 6 bases, there was a span of 15 bases. The CDR3 contains 14 residues. The CDR3 bases are TGTGCCAGCAGCTTTGTAGGGGAAGGGGGCGAGCAGTACTTC. Translated, it gives CASSFVGEGGEQYF.

The rearrangement joins TRBV27 to TRBJ2-7; TRBD1 is a possible D gene (6 bases). Trimming left V 6 bases short and J 2 bases short, with 17 bases between. CDR3 length: 15 residues. The V gene's germline CDR1 is MNHEY and CDR2 SMNVEV (reference sequence). CDR3 bases: TGTGCCAGCAGCCAGGGGACCGTCGGACCCTACGAGCAGTACTTC. Translating gives CASSQGTVGPYEQYF.

The J gene is TRBJ2-7, the V gene TRBV3-1 (or the pseudogene TRBV3-2); TRBD2 matches 7 bases. The germline V gene has CDR1 LGHDT and CDR2 YNNKEL (reference sequence). Trimming cost V 4 bases and J 0 bases; bases outside gene matches: 9. CDR3 length: 16 amino acids. The CDR3 region is CASSPRLAGLSYEQYF. The CDR3 bases are TGTGCCAGCAGCCCCCGACTAGCCGGTCTCTCCTACGAGCAGTACTTC.

The chain has TRBV7-9 and TRBJ1-1; 7 bases fit TRBD1. The trim removed 4 bases at V and 10 bases at J, leaving 9 bases unmatched. This CDR3 has 13 residues. CDR1 SEHNR and CDR2 FQNEAQ come from the germline V gene (reference sequence). The CDR3 DNA is TGTGCCAGCAGCTCAGAGGGACAGACGACAGCTTTCTTT. Translation: CASSSEGQTTAFF.

V gene TRBV27 combines with J gene TRBJ2-4; D is perhaps TRBD1 (6 bases). The germline CDR1 and CDR2 sequences are MNHEY and SMNVEV (reference sequence). The CDR3 runs to 18 residues. V shed 0 bases and J shed 2 bases, with 17 bases lying between them. The CDR3 is CASSLSPPSTGTKNIQYF. In DNA, the CDR3 is TGTGCCAGCAGTTTATCACCCCCTTCCACAGGGACCAAAAACATTCAGTACTTC.

The rearrangement links TRBV28 to TRBJ1-1; D is possibly TRBD1 (5 bases). This CDR3 is 16 amino acids long. The germline V gene encodes CDR1 MDHEN and CDR2 SYDVKM. Trimming left V 2 bases short and J 4 bases short, with 17 bases between. CDR3 coding DNA: TGTGCCAGCAGTTTAGTCCCCGACAGACAGCTCACTGAAGCTTTCTTT. Translated: CASSLVPDRQLTEAFF.

The V gene is TRBV21-1, the J gene TRBJ1-5; TRBD1 reflects the table's D call only, with no check against the DNA. TRBV21-1 constitutes a pseudogene. This CDR3 contains 18 residues. The CDR3 DNA is TGTGCCAGCAGCAAAGTAAAGGGGGAACCGGCGAGCAATCAGCCCCAGCATTTT. It specifies CASSKVKGEPASNQPQHF.

V and J are TRBV28 and TRBJ1-5; D is perhaps TRBD1 (6 bases). Trimming pared 7 bases from V and 6 bases from J, leaving 13 bases between. CDR1 and CDR2 from the germline V gene are MDHEN and SYDVKM. CDR3 size: 13 residues. CDR3: CASITGTIQPQHF. CDR3 nucleotides: TGTGCCAGCATAACCGGGACAATTCAGCCCCAGCATTTT.

V is TRBV29-1 and J is TRBJ1-1; TRBD1 might be the D (6 bases). There are 14 residues in the CDR3. V was pared by 4 bases and J by 3 bases, with 15 bases between. Looked up from germline, CDR1 is SQVTM and CDR2 is ANQGSEA. CDR3 DNA: TGCAGCGTTGGAGCAGGGGAGAGGCACACTGAAGCTTTCTTT. Translating gives CSVGAGERHTEAFF.

The chain carries TRBV5-1 and TRBJ2-2; 7 nucleotides align to TRBD2. V lost 0 bases to trimming and J lost 4 bases; unmatched junction nucleotides: 6. Germline V gene data show CDR1 as SGHRS and CDR2 as YFSETQ. The CDR3 runs 16 residues. The CDR3 DNA sequence: TGCGCCAGCAGCTTGGAAGGGAGGGGTTCCACCGGGGAGCTGTTTTTT. This codes for CASSLEGRGSTGELFF.

Ten or more counts support this clone. The chain joins TRBV6-4 to TRBJ1-6; D possibly corresponds to TRBD1 (6 bases). The V gene's germline CDR1 is MRHNA and CDR2 SNTAGT. This CDR3 has 17 residues. With 4 bases removed from V and 6 bases from J, the gap between germline ends came to 19 bases. Written as DNA, the CDR3 is TGTGCCAGCAGTGTGTTTGAGAAGGACAGAGGTAATTCACCCCTCCACTTT. This codes for CASSVFEKDRGNSPLHF.

The rearrangement joins TRBV27 to TRBJ1-4; 8 bases agree with TRBD1. The length of the CDR3 is 16 residues. Germline-derived CDR1 and CDR2 are MNHEY and SMNVEV (reference sequence). V gave up 0 bases and J gave up 6 bases; unmatched junction bases: 6. CDR3 sequence (DNA): TGTGCCAGCAGTTTATCCCCCGGGACAGGCCATGAAAAACTGTTTTTT. Translated, it gives CASSLSPGTGHEKLFF.

The CDR3 DNA follows: TGCAGCGTCGGCGGACTAGCGGGGGTAGGTGAGCAGTTCTTC. It is translated as CSVGGLAGVGEQFF. The V and J genes are TRBV29-1 and TRBJ2-1, with 13 bases that match TRBD2. The CDR3 sequence is 14 residues long. The V gene's germline CDR1 is SQVTM and CDR2 ANQGSEA. The trim removed 6 bases at V and 9 bases at J, leaving 8 bases unmatched.

This chain connects TRBV7-9 to TRBJ1-4, with D tentatively TRBD1 (6 bases). The V and J ends lost 5 bases and 6 bases respectively, with 19 bases between them. This CDR3 spans 16 amino acids. The germline V gene encodes CDR1 SEHNR and CDR2 FQNEAQ (reference sequence). DNA for the CDR3: TGTGCCAGCAGCCATAACCCCAGGGGACGTCATGAAAAACTGTTTTTT. Protein sequence: CASSHNPRGRHEKLFF. The full variable domain, rest sourced from reference TRBV7-9 and TRBJ1-4, is DTGVSQNPRHKITKRGQNVTFRCDPISEHNRLYWYRQTLGQGPEFLTYFQNEAQLEKSRLLSDRFSAERPKGSFSTLEIQRTEQGDSAMYLCASSHNPRGRHEKLFFGSGTQLSVL.

This chain links TRBV5-1 with TRBJ2-6; unclear D gene. The CDR3 length is 15 residues. Germline CDR1 SGHRS, CDR2 YFSETQ. The ends were cut back, 4 bases at V and 0 bases at J, with 8 bases in the middle. This CDR3 is CASSPTVSGANVLTF. The CDR3 nucleotides are TGCGCCAGCAGCCCAACAGTCTCTGGGGCCAACGTCCTGACTTTC.